The sequence of this T cell receptor beta chain was determined in a study of shared clonotypes between healthy human individuals. The study, taken as a whole, reports: A handful of donors had roughly 5% of their naive CD4 clonotypes in common.

Worth noting for this clone: The antigen remains unidentified.

V lost 4 bases and J lost 4, with 13 bases in between. The germline V gene has CDR1 LNHDA and CDR2 SQIVND (reference sequence). The CDR3 has 14 amino acids. Only CD45RO-negative cells positively selected for CCR7 counted as naive CD8 cells, so terminally differentiated effector memory CD45RA+ cells were excluded. This table comes from immunoSEQ multiplex PCR, and its TCRdb copy is limited to in-frame clones, with some not included. The table lists roughly 590,000 clones, less than 97% of them singletons. The gene calls are TRBV19 and TRBJ1-2; the D gene is possibly TRBD1 (6 bases). The receptor's source is a woman in her twenties or thirties in good health. The sample taken for sequencing was naive CD8+ T cells sorted from blood. The CDR3 coding sequence is TGTGCCAGTAGTAAGCAAACAGGGATCTATGGCTACACCTTC. It codes for CASSKQTGIYGYTF. Full variable domain (outside the CDR3, taken from reference TRBV19 and TRBJ1-2): DGGITQSPKYLFRKEGQNVTLSCEQNLNHDAMYWYRQDPGQGLRLIYYSQIVNDFQKGDIAEGYSVSREKKESFPLTVTSAQKNPTAFYLCASSKQTGIYGYTFGSGTRLTVV.